Listed below are T cell receptor beta chains from one sample, sequenced in a study of T cells after yellow fever vaccination. In TCRdb, the 5' RACE reads were re-called with MiXCR into one record per CDR3 protein. The sample lists about 630,000 distinct CDR3 sequences; 10% to 15% were seen once. This sample comprised PBMCs, obtained on the day of the yellow fever booster vaccination. The origin of the receptors is a young man who received the YFV17D yellow fever vaccine. CDR3s include the opening cysteine and the closing phenylalanine or tryptophan. A D gene is named only where the DNA matches it firmly. The listing skips clone size in some rows; elsewhere it reads once, few, many or a size class.

>TRBV7-9|.|.|TRBJ1-1
TGTGCCAGCAGCTTAGCGGGTGTCGCTTTCTTT
CASSLAGVAFF
>TRBV12-3/TRBV12-4|.|TRBD1|TRBJ2-7
TGTGCCAGCACCCGAAGTTCCGGGACAGGGGTCGATTACTACGAGCAGTACTTC
CASTRSSGTGVDYYEQYF
>TRBV18|.|TRBD2|TRBJ2-7
TGTGCCACGGCCGGGACTAGCGGTCCCTACGAGCAGTACTTC
CATAGTSGPYEQYF
>TRBV28|many|TRBD2|TRBJ2-1
TGTGCCAGCAAGTTGAGCGGGAGCCCTGAGCAGTTCTTC
CASKLSGSPEQFF
>TRBV7-2|.|.|TRBJ2-6
TGTGCCAGCAGCCAAAATGGGGCCAACGTCCTGACTTTC
CASSQNGANVLTF
>TRBV20-1|.|.|TRBJ2-1
TGCAGTGCTAGAGATTCGTCGGTCACCTACAATGAGCAGTTCTTC
CSARDSSVTYNEQFF
>TRBV7-2|few|.|TRBJ2-1
TGTGCCGGGAACGATCGACTGGACAATGAGCAGTTCTTC
CAGNDRLDNEQFF
>TRBV30|many|TRBD2|TRBJ2-3
TGTGCCTGGAGTGAGCCTAGCGGGAAGACAGATACGCAGTATTTT
CAWSEPSGKTDTQYF
>TRBV11-2|.|.|TRBJ1-5
TGTGCCAGCAGCCCGGCTCTCAATCAGCCCCAGCATTTT
CASSPALNQPQHF
>TRBV5-5|many|.|TRBJ1-2
TGTGCCAGCAGCTTGTCCAGGACCTATGGCTACACCTTC
CASSLSRTYGYTF
>TRBV6-1|.|.|TRBJ2-1
TGTGCCAGCAGTGAAGCTAGGCGGGGAGACTTCTACAATGAGCAGTTCTTC
CASSEARRGDFYNEQFF
>TRBV20-1|once|TRBD2|TRBJ2-2
TGCAGTGCTAGAGGGACTAGCGCCTTCACCGGGGAGCTGTTTTTT
CSARGTSAFTGELFF
>TRBV3-1|medium-sized|.|TRBJ1-5
TGTGCCAGCAGCCAAGGAGGGTATAGCAATCAGCCCCAGCATTTT
CASSQGGYSNQPQHF
>TRBV3-1|.|TRBD1|TRBJ2-7
TGTGCCAGCAGCCAAGATAGAACAGGGGCCACCTACGAGCAGTACTTC
CASSQDRTGATYEQYF
>TRBV20-1|.|TRBD1|TRBJ2-7
TGCAGTGCTAGGGGGACAGGGGACCCCTACGAGCAGTACTTC
CSARGTGDPYEQYF
>TRBV7-2|.|.|TRBJ1-4
TGTGCCAGCAGCCCGACCCTGGGAGGTGAAAAACTGTTTTTT
CASSPTLGGEKLFF
>TRBV5-5|.|TRBD1|TRBJ2-5
TGTGCCAGCAGCTTTATAGGACAGGGTCGGGAGACCCAGTACTTC
CASSFIGQGRETQYF
>TRBV19|many|.|TRBJ2-3
TGTGCCAGTAGAGGACAGACTTCAGATACGCAGTATTTT
CASRGQTSDTQYF